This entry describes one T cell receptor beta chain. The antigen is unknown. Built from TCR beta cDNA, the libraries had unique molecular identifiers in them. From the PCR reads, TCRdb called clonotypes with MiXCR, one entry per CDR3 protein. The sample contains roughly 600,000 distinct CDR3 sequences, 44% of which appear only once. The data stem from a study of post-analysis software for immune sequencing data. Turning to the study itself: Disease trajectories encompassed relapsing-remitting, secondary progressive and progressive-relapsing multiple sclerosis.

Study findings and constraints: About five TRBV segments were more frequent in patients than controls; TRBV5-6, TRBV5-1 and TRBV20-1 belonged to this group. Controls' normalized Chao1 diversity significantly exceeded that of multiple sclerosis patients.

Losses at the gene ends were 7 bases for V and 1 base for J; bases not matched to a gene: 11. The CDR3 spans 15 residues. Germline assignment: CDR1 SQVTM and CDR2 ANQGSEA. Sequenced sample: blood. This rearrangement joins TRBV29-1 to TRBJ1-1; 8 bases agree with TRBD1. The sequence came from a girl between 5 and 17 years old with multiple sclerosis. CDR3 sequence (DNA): TGCAGCGACCACGACCGGACAGGGCAGAACACTGAAGCTTTCTTT. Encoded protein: CSDHDRTGQNTEAFF.